The clone carrying this T cell receptor beta chain was seen repeatedly, ten times or more. Researchers amplified the TCR beta CDR3 regions from RNA transcripts. The TCR CDR3 first-round RT-PCR relied on the HTBI primer set. Via MiXCR, TCRdb re-called the multiplex PCR reads, giving one row per CDR3 protein. The repertoire holds approximately 200,000 distinct CDR3 sequences, with about a sixth as singletons. Trimming took off 4 bases at V and 0 bases at J, with 11 bases between the two ends. CDR1 and CDR2 (germline): MDHEN, SYDVKM. This CDR3 has 15 residues. The data were taken from a study of T cells in Graves' hyperthyroidism and ophthalmopathy.

This receptor was taken from a man in his forties with Graves' hyperthyroidism. Specimen: blood. This chain links TRBV28 with TRBJ2-3; maybe TRBD2 (5 bases). The CDR3 loop reads CASSSLRGSTDTQYF. The DNA for the CDR3 is TGTGCCAGCAGTTCGCTTCGGGGAAGCACAGATACGCAGTATTTT.